A selection of T cell receptor beta chains follows, all from one sample in a study of cytomegalovirus exposure and HLA in healthy donors. TCRdb's copy holds only in-frame clones and misses some; the assay was immunoSEQ multiplex PCR. The profile shows fewer than 250,000 clones, around nine tenths of them singletons. Sequenced material: PBMCs. All receptors derive from a young woman in good health and CMV-seropositive. Each CDR3 is given with its conserved first and last residue. The D gene is left open where the match is weak. Some rows mark clone size as missing; the rest say once, few, many or name a class of expanded clone.

J: TRBJ1-1
V: TRBV25-1
D: TRBD1
size: .
CDR3: CASSDSLTGGLGAFF
DNA: TGTGCCAGCAGTGATTCTTTAACAGGGGGATTAGGAGCTTTCTTT

J: TRBJ1-1
V: TRBV18
D: .
size: .
CDR3: CASSPHSNTEAFF
DNA: TGTGCCAGCTCACCACACTCGAACACTGAAGCTTTCTTT

J: TRBJ2-7
V: TRBV28
D: TRBD2
size: .
CDR3: CASSGVAGESHEQYF
DNA: TGTGCCAGCAGTGGAGTAGCGGGAGAAAGCCACGAGCAGTACTTC

J: TRBJ1-1
V: TRBV9
D: .
size: once
CDR3: CARGVTGRMNTEAFF
DNA: TGTGCCAGGGGGGTTACAGGGCGAATGAACACTGAAGCTTTCTTT

J: TRBJ2-1
V: TRBV4-1
D: TRBD2
size: .
CDR3: CASSQPLAGGFYEQFF
DNA: TGCGCCAGCAGCCAACCTCTAGCGGGAGGGTTCTATGAGCAGTTCTTC

J: TRBJ2-7
V: TRBV19
D: .
size: .
CDR3: CASRALPSGSYEQYF
DNA: TGTGCCAGTAGAGCGCTCCCTTCGGGGTCCTACGAGCAGTACTTC

J: TRBJ1-1
V: TRBV5-1
D: .
size: once
CDR3: CASSLGPGRDTEAFF
DNA: TGCGCCAGCAGCTTGGGTCCGGGTCGGGACACTGAAGCTTTCTTT

J: TRBJ2-5
V: TRBV30
D: .
size: .
CDR3: CAWIRRDISMSETQYF
DNA: TGTGCCTGGATCAGAAGAGACATCTCTATGTCCGAGACCCAGTACTTC

J: TRBJ2-7
V: TRBV5-6
D: TRBD2
size: .
CDR3: CASSLNGRGYEQYF
DNA: TGTGCCAGCAGCTTGAACGGGAGGGGCTACGAGCAGTACTTC

J: TRBJ2-5
V: TRBV5-4
D: .
size: .
CDR3: CASSSRDSQETQYF
DNA: TGTGCCAGCAGCTCCCGGGACTCCCAAGAGACCCAGTACTTC

J: TRBJ2-1
V: TRBV2
D: TRBD2
size: .
CDR3: CASSEETSGDNEQFF
DNA: TGTGCCAGCAGTGAAGAAACTAGCGGGGACAATGAGCAGTTCTTC

J: TRBJ1-4
V: TRBV27
D: .
size: .
CDR3: CASSIGADNEKLFF
DNA: TGTGCCAGCAGCATTGGTGCGGATAATGAAAAACTGTTTTTT

J: TRBJ1-2
V: TRBV30
D: .
size: few
CDR3: CAWEERYGYTF
DNA: TGTGCCTGGGAGGAGAGGTATGGCTACACCTTC

J: TRBJ2-2
V: TRBV7-3
D: TRBD2
size: .
CDR3: CASSPLAGFPPGTGELFF
DNA: TGTGCCAGCAGCCCTTTAGCGGGTTTCCCCCCCGGGACCGGGGAGCTGTTTTTT

J: TRBJ2-1
V: TRBV11-3
D: .
size: .
CDR3: CASSLGEGGEGNEQFF
DNA: TGTGCCAGCAGCTTAGGCGAGGGAGGAGAGGGGAATGAGCAGTTCTTC

J: TRBJ1-1
V: TRBV30
D: TRBD1
size: once
CDR3: CAWRVRQGNTEAFF
DNA: TGTGCCTGGAGGGTAAGACAGGGTAACACTGAAGCTTTCTTT

J: TRBJ2-7
V: TRBV7-6
D: TRBD2
size: .
CDR3: CASSPREREGSYEQYF
DNA: TGTGCCAGCAGCCCGCGGGAGCGGGAGGGCTCCTACGAGCAGTACTTC

J: TRBJ2-7
V: TRBV28
D: TRBD1
size: .
CDR3: CASRTGVSYEQYF
DNA: TGTGCCAGCAGAACAGGGGTCTCCTACGAGCAGTACTTC

J: TRBJ2-5
V: TRBV27
D: TRBD1
size: .
CDR3: CASSFNRGYQETQYF
DNA: TGTGCCAGCAGTTTTAACAGGGGCTACCAAGAGACCCAGTACTTC

J: TRBJ1-4
V: TRBV19
D: .
size: few
CDR3: CATEREEKLFF
DNA: TGTGCCACCGAACGGGAGGAAAAACTGTTTTTT

J: TRBJ1-5
V: TRBV10-3
D: TRBD1
size: .
CDR3: CAISESLGQPNQPQHF
DNA: TGTGCCATCAGTGAGTCTTTGGGACAGCCCAATCAGCCCCAGCATTTT

J: TRBJ2-5
V: TRBV11-2
D: .
size: .
CDR3: CASSHMSETGQETQYF
DNA: TGTGCCAGCAGCCACATGTCCGAGACGGGCCAAGAGACCCAGTACTTC

J: TRBJ2-1
V: TRBV27
D: TRBD1
size: .
CDR3: CASRTTGGGRDNEQFF
DNA: TGTGCCAGCAGAACTACAGGGGGCGGACGGGACAATGAGCAGTTCTTC

J: TRBJ1-1
V: TRBV2
D: .
size: .
CDR3: CASSVEGGSFF
DNA: TGTGCCAGCAGTGTAGAGGGAGGATCTTTCTTT

J: TRBJ2-7
V: TRBV27
D: .
size: once
CDR3: CASRGSSYEQYF
DNA: TGTGCCAGCAGGGGGAGCTCCTACGAGCAGTACTTC

J: TRBJ1-2
V: TRBV30
D: TRBD1
size: .
CDR3: CAWTNPRTGNYGYTF
DNA: TGTGCCTGGACGAATCCCAGGACAGGGAACTATGGCTACACCTTC

J: TRBJ1-4
V: TRBV5-4
D: .
size: .
CDR3: CASSLGSVSEKLFF
DNA: TGTGCCAGCAGCCTGGGGTCGGTGAGCGAAAAACTGTTTTTT

J: TRBJ2-7
V: TRBV9
D: .
size: .
CDR3: CASSPSMGSSYEQYF
DNA: TGTGCCAGCAGCCCCAGCATGGGGAGCTCCTACGAGCAGTACTTC

J: TRBJ2-1
V: TRBV15
D: .
size: .
CDR3: CATGEEPYNEQFF
DNA: TGTGCCACCGGGGAGGAACCCTACAATGAGCAGTTCTTC

J: TRBJ1-3
V: TRBV6-5
D: .
size: .
CDR3: CASSYSTTTSGNTIYF
DNA: TGTGCCAGCAGTTACTCGACGACTACCTCTGGAAACACCATATATTTT

J: TRBJ2-1
V: TRBV5-1
D: TRBD2
size: .
CDR3: CASSFGTSGTYEQFF
DNA: TGCGCCAGCAGCTTCGGGACTAGCGGGACATATGAGCAGTTCTTC

J: TRBJ2-7
V: TRBV10-2
D: .
size: .
CDR3: CASRSLAYEQYF
DNA: TGCGCCAGCAGAAGCCTGGCCTACGAGCAGTACTTC

J: TRBJ2-7
V: TRBV4-1
D: .
size: .
CDR3: CASSLGRGLRTYEQYF
DNA: TGCGCCAGCAGCCTGGGTAGGGGTCTTCGGACCTACGAGCAGTACTTC

J: TRBJ2-6
V: TRBV6-1
D: .
size: .
CDR3: CAGDIGSGANVLTF
DNA: TGTGCCGGGGACATCGGCTCTGGGGCCAACGTCCTGACTTTC

J: TRBJ1-1
V: TRBV18
D: TRBD1
size: .
CDR3: CASSPRQGETEAFF
DNA: TGTGCCAGCTCACCACGGCAGGGGGAAACTGAAGCTTTCTTT

J: TRBJ1-1
V: TRBV2
D: TRBD1
size: .
CDR3: CASRRFGTGGAREAFF
DNA: TGTGCCAGCAGGCGATTCGGGACAGGGGGCGCGAGGGAAGCTTTCTTT

J: TRBJ1-1
V: TRBV27
D: TRBD1
size: .
CDR3: CASSLSGRGRTEAFF
DNA: TGTGCCAGCAGTTTATCCGGCAGGGGGCGCACTGAAGCTTTCTTT

J: TRBJ2-5
V: TRBV5-1
D: .
size: .
CDR3: CASRHSNQETQYF
DNA: TGCGCCAGCAGGCATAGCAACCAAGAGACCCAGTACTTC

J: TRBJ2-1
V: TRBV11-3
D: TRBD2
size: once
CDR3: CASSPGGLDGEQFF
DNA: TGTGCCAGCAGCCCCGGGGGACTAGATGGTGAGCAGTTCTTC

J: TRBJ2-7
V: TRBV29-1
D: .
size: .
CDR3: CSVDSYSGEQYF
DNA: TGCAGCGTTGACTCCTACTCAGGGGAGCAGTACTTC

J: TRBJ1-4
V: TRBV6-4
D: .
size: few
CDR3: CASSDGRVLLFF
DNA: TGTGCCAGCAGTGACGGCAGGGTGTTGCTGTTTTTT

J: TRBJ1-4
V: TRBV5-1
D: .
size: .
CDR3: CASSRPRGFGGPNEKLFF
DNA: TGCGCCAGCAGCCGGCCCCGGGGGTTTGGCGGCCCGAATGAAAAACTGTTTTTT

J: TRBJ1-2
V: TRBV27
D: .
size: .
CDR3: CASSSPRGANYGYTF
DNA: TGTGCCAGCTCCTCGCCGCGGGGGGCAAACTATGGCTACACCTTC

J: TRBJ2-6
V: TRBV2
D: .
size: .
CDR3: CASKGQLSGANVLTF
DNA: TGTGCCAGCAAGGGGCAATTATCGGGGGCCAACGTCCTGACTTTC

J: TRBJ2-7
V: TRBV30
D: .
size: .
CDR3: CAWSDSSYEQYF
DNA: TGTGCCTGGAGCGATAGCTCCTACGAGCAGTACTTC

J: TRBJ2-7
V: TRBV13
D: TRBD1
size: few
CDR3: CASSLGQDYEQYF
DNA: TGTGCCAGCAGCCTCGGACAGGACTACGAGCAGTACTTC

J: TRBJ2-5
V: TRBV2
D: .
size: .
CDR3: CASRVQENQETQYF
DNA: TGTGCCAGCAGGGTACAGGAGAATCAAGAGACCCAGTACTTC

J: TRBJ2-7
V: TRBV4-1
D: .
size: .
CDR3: CASSQDRGSPYEQYF
DNA: TGCGCCAGCAGCCAAGATCGAGGGAGTCCCTACGAGCAGTACTTC

J: TRBJ2-1
V: TRBV9
D: TRBD1
size: .
CDR3: CASSARQGPGEQFF
DNA: TGTGCCAGCAGCGCAAGACAGGGCCCGGGTGAGCAGTTCTTC

J: TRBJ2-7
V: TRBV7-9
D: TRBD2
size: .
CDR3: CASSLEAGGGYYEQYF
DNA: TGTGCCAGCAGCTTAGAGGCGGGGGGCGGATACTACGAGCAGTACTTC